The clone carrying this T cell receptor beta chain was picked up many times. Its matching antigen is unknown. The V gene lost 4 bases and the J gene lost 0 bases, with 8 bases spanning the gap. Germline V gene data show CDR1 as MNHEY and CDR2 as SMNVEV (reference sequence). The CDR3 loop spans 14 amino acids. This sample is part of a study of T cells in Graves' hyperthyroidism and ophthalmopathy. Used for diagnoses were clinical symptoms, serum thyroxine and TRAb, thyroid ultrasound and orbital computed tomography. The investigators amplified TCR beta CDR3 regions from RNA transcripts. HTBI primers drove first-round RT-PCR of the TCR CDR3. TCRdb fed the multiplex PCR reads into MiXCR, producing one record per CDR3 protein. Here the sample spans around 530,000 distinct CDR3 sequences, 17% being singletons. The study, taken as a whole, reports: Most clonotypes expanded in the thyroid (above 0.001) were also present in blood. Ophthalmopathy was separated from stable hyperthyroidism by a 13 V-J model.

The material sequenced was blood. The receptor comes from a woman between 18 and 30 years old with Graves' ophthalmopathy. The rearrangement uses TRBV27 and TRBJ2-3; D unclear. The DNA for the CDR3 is TGTGCCAGCAGTTCCCGGGCTAGCACAGATACGCAGTATTTT. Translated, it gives CASSSRASTDTQYF.